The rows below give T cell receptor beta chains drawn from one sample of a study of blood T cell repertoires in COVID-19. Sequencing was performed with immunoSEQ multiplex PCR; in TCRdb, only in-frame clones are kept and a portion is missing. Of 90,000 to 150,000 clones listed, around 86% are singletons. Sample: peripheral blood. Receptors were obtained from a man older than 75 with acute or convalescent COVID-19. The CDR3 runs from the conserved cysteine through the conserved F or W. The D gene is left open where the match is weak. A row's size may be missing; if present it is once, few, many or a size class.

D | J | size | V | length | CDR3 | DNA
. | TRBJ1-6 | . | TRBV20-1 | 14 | CSASQRASNSPLHF | TGCAGTGCTAGTCAGCGGGCGTCTAATTCACCCCTCCACTTT
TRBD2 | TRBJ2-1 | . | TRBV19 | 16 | CASSMGLAGLLYEQFF | TGTGCCAGTAGTATGGGACTAGCGGGGCTCTTATATGAGCAGTTCTTC
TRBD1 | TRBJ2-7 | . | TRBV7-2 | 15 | CASSLGDRGLEEQYF | TGTGCCAGCAGCCTTGGGGACAGGGGATTGGAAGAGCAGTACTTC
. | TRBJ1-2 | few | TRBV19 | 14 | CASQPDSISSGYTF | TGTGCCAGCCAGCCGGACTCCATTTCGAGCGGCTACACCTTC
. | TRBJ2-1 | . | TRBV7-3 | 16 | CASSPNPAAPYNEQFF | TGTGCCAGCAGCCCTAACCCTGCGGCTCCCTACAATGAGCAGTTCTTC
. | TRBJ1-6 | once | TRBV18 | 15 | CASSPQGLENSPLHF | TGTGCCAGCTCACCACAGGGGTTGGAGAATTCACCCCTCCACTTT
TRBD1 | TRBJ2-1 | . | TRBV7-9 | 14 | CASSLDQGADEQFF | TGTGCCAGCAGCTTAGACCAGGGGGCTGATGAGCAGTTCTTC
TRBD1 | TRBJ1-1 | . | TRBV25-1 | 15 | CASSESGRGPTEAFF | TGTGCCAGCAGTGAATCCGGCAGGGGGCCCACTGAAGCTTTCTTT
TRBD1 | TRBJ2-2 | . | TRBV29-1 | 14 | CSGRQGGHTGELFF | TGCAGCGGACGACAGGGGGGCCACACCGGGGAGCTGTTTTTT
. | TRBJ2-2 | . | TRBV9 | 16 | CASSVREITPTGELFF | TGTGCCAGCAGCGTAAGGGAGATTACCCCTACCGGGGAGCTGTTTTTT
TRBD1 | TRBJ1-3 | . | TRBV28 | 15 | CASKGNFQGENTIYF | TGTGCCAGCAAGGGCAACTTTCAGGGGGAAAACACCATATATTTT
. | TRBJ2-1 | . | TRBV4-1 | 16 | CASSQEWTAFYNEQFF | TGCGCCAGCAGCCAAGAATGGACAGCATTCTACAATGAGCAGTTCTTC
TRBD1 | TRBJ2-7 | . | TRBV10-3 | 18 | CAISESRDRGGDNYEQYF | TGTGCCATCAGTGAGTCCCGGGACAGGGGTGGGGACAACTACGAGCAGTACTTC
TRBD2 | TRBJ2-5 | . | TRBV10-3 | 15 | CAISESTSGRETQYF | TGTGCCATCAGTGAGTCGACTAGCGGGAGAGAGACCCAGTACTTC
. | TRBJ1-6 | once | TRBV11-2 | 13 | CASSFVESSPLHF | TGTGCCAGCAGCTTCGTTGAGAGTTCACCCCTCCACTTT
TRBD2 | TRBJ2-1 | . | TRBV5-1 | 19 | CASSWGPGTSGGATDEQFF | TGCGCCAGCAGCTGGGGTCCCGGGACTAGCGGGGGGGCAACCGATGAGCAGTTCTTC
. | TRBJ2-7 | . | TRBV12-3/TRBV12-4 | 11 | CASSVTGEQYF | TGTGCCAGCAGTGTGACAGGCGAGCAGTACTTC
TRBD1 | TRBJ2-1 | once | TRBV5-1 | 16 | CASSLRTGGPGNEQFF | TGCGCCAGCAGCTTAAGAACAGGGGGGCCGGGCAATGAGCAGTTCTTC
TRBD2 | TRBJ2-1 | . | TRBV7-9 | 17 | CATPNSLAGPETGEQFF | TGTGCCACCCCCAACTCTCTAGCGGGGCCAGAGACGGGTGAGCAGTTCTTC
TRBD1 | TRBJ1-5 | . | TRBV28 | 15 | CASLRDRVVGQPQHF | TGTGCCAGCCTCCGGGACAGGGTTGTTGGGCAGCCCCAGCATTTT
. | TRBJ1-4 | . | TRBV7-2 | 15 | CASSLVTGSNEKLFF | TGTGCCAGCAGCTTAGTAACTGGGAGTAATGAAAAACTGTTTTTT
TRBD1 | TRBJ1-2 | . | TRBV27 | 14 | CATRQTGTNYGYTF | TGTGCCACCCGTCAGACAGGGACTAACTATGGCTACACCTTC
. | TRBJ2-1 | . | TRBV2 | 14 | CASSEANISHEQFF | TGTGCCAGCAGTGAAGCGAATATTAGCCATGAGCAGTTCTTC
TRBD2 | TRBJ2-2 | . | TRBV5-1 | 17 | CASSLRPSGDNTGELFF | TGCGCCAGCAGCTTGCGCCCTAGCGGGGACAACACCGGGGAGCTGTTTTTT
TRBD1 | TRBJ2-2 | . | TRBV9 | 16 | CASSVGGQGFERELFF | TGTGCCAGCAGCGTAGGGGGACAGGGGTTCGAAAGGGAGCTGTTTTTT
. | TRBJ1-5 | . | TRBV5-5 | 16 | CASSYVPGQLGQPQHF | TGTGCCAGCAGCTATGTCCCGGGACAATTAGGTCAGCCCCAGCATTTT
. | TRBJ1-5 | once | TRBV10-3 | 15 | CAISEPGATNQPQHF | TGTGCCATCAGTGAGCCTGGGGCAACCAATCAGCCCCAGCATTTT
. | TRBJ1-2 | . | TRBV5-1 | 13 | CASSPGAVYGYTF | TGCGCCAGCAGCCCGGGAGCAGTCTATGGCTACACCTTC
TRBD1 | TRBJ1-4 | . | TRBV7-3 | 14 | CASSSGTGSEKLFF | TGTGCCAGCAGCTCGGGGACAGGGTCCGAAAAACTGTTTTTT
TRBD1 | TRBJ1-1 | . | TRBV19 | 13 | CASKRTGGTEAFF | TGTGCCAGTAAACGGACAGGGGGCACTGAAGCTTTCTTT
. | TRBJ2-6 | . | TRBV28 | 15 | CASSSNRAGANVLTF | TGTGCCAGCAGTTCAAACAGGGCTGGGGCCAACGTCCTGACTTTC
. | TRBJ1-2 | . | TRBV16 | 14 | CASSQSTSTGGYTF | TGTGCCAGCAGCCAATCGACTTCGACGGGGGGCTACACCTTC
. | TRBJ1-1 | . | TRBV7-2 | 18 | CASSLRQRVHVRNTEAFF | TGTGCCAGCAGCTTGCGCCAGCGGGTCCATGTTCGGAACACTGAAGCTTTCTTT
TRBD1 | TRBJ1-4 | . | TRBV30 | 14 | CAWSTPGQGFRLFF | TGTGCCTGGAGTACCCCGGGACAGGGATTTCGGCTGTTTTTT
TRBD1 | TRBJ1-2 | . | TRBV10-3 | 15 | CAISGRTGGGGGYTF | TGTGCCATCAGTGGAAGAACAGGGGGCGGAGGTGGCTACACCTTC
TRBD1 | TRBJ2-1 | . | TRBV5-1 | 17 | CASSLGPGTGGKGEQFF | TGCGCCAGCAGCTTGGGGCCCGGGACAGGGGGCAAGGGGGAGCAGTTCTTC
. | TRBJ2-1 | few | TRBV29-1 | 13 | CSVGQAGYNEQFF | TGCAGCGTTGGACAGGCCGGTTACAATGAGCAGTTCTTC
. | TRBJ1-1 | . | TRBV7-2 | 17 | CASSWSGGGRGNTEAFF | TGTGCCAGCAGCTGGTCGGGAGGGGGGCGTGGGAACACTGAAGCTTTCTTT
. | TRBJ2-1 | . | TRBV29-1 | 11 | CSVHSLNEQFF | TGCAGCGTTCACAGTCTCAATGAGCAGTTCTTC
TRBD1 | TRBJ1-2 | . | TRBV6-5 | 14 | CASSSSDRGNGYTF | TGTGCCAGCAGTTCTTCAGACAGGGGGAATGGCTACACCTTC
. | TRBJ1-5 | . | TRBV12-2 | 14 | CASRLFTGNQPQHF | TGTGCAAGTCGCTTATTCACTGGCAATCAGCCCCAGCATTTT
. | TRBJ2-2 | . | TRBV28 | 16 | CASSFGLAANTGELFF | TGTGCCAGCAGTTTTGGGCTAGCAGCGAACACCGGGGAGCTGTTTTTT
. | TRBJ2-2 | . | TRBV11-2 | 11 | CASMAAGELFF | TGTGCCAGCATGGCGGCCGGGGAGCTGTTTTTT
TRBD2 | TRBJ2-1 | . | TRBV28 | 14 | CASAPLAGRNEQFF | TGTGCCAGCGCCCCCCTAGCGGGAAGGAATGAGCAGTTCTTC
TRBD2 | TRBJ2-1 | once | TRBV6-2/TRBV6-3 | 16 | CASSKLAGGPYNEQFF | TGTGCCAGCAGCAAACTAGCGGGGGGGCCCTACAATGAGCAGTTCTTC
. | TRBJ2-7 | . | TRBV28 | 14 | CASTHPEGYYEQYF | TGTGCCAGCACTCATCCGGAGGGATACTACGAGCAGTACTTC
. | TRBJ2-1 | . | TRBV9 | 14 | CASSVGTIGGEQFF | TGTGCCAGCAGCGTAGGGACTATCGGGGGTGAGCAGTTCTTC
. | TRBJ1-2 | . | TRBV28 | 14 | CASSRETGFSGYTF | TGTGCCAGCAGTCGAGAAACAGGGTTCTCTGGCTACACCTTC
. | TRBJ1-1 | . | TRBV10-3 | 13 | CAISGSENTEAFF | TGTGCCATCAGCGGGAGTGAGAACACTGAAGCTTTCTTT
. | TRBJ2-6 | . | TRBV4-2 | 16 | CASSQFRGSGANVLTF | TGTGCCAGCAGCCAATTTCGGGGCTCTGGGGCCAACGTCCTGACTTTC